This record looks at one T cell receptor (beta chain) sequence and its context. Antigen unknown. The protocol was immunoSEQ multiplex PCR, while the TCRdb copy is restricted to in-frame clones and leaves out a portion. The repertoire has around 33,000 clones, 75% to 85% of them found once; the top ten carry about 1.9%. These data come from a study of STAT5B mutations in CD4+ large granular lymphocyte leukemia. Study observations and caveats: Data were not HLA-matched across samples. 8/27 top patient clones versus 2/35 control clones were TRBV06-family.

Germline CDR1 reads SGHNT; CDR2 reads YYREEE (reference sequence). With 0 bases removed from V and 1 base from J, the gap between germline ends came to 10 bases. CDR3 length equals 15 residues. The J gene is TRBJ2-5, the V gene TRBV5-4; D is uncertain. Sequencing was done on a sample of CD4+ T cells from blood buffy coats. This sequence originates from a human donor in good health. The CDR3 nucleotides are TGTGCCAGCAGCTTGGCTACCCGGAGCCAAGAGACCCAGTACTTC. Translated: CASSLATRSQETQYF.